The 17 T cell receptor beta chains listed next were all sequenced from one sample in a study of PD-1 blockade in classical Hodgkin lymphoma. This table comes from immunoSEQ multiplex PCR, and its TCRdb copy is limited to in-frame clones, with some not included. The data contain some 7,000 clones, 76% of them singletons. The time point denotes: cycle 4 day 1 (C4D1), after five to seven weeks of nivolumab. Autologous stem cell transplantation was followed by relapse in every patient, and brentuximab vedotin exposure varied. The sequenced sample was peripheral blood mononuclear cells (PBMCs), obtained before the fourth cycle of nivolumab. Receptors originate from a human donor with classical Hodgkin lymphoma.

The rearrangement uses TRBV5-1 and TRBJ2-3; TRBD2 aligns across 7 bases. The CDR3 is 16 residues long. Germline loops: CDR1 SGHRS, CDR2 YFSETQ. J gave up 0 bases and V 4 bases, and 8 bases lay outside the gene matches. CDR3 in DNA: TGCGCCAGCAGCCCCAATTTTAGCGGGAGCACAGATACGCAGTATTTT. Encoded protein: CASSPNFSGSTDTQYF.

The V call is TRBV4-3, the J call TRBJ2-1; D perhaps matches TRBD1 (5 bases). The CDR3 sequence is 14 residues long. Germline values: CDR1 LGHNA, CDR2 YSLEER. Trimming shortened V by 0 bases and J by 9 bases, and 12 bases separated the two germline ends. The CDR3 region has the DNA TGCGCCAGCAGCCAAGATAGCCTGCAGGGTGAGCAGTTCTTC. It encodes CASSQDSLQGEQFF.

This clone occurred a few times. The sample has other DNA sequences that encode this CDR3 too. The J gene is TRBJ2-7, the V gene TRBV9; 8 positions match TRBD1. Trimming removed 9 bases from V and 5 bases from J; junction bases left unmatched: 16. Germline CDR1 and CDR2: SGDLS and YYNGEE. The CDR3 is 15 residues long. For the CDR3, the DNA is TGTGCCACCTTCAGGACAGGGATCCATGGCCACGAGCAGTACTTC. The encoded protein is CATFRTGIHGHEQYF.

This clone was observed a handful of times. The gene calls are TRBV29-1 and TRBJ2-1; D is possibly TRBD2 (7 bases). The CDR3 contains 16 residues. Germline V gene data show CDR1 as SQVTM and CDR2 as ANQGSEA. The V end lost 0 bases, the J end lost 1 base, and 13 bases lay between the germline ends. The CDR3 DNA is TGCAGCGTTGAAGATAGGGGGGGTTGGTCCTACAATGAGCAGTTCTTC. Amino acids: CSVEDRGGWSYNEQFF.

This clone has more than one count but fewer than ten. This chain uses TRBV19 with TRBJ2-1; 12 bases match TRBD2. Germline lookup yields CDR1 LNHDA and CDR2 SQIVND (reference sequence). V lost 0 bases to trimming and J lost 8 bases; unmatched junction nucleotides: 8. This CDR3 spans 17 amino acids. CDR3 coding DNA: TGTGCCAGTAGTATAGACTCCCTAGCGGGAGGGCCTCATGAGCAGTTCTTC. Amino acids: CASSIDSLAGGPHEQFF.

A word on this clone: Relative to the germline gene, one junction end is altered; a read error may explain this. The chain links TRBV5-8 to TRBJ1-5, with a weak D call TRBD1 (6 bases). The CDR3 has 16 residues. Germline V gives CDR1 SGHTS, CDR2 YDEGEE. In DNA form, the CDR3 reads TGTGCCAGCAGTTTGGGTGCCAGGGGTGGTGGTCAGCCCCAGCATTTT. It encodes CASSLGARGGGQPQHF.

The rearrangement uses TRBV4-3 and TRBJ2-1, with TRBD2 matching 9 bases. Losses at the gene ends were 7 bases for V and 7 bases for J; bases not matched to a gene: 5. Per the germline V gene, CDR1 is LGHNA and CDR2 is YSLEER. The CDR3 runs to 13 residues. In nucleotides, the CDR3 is TGCGCCAGCAATAGCGGGAGTGAGAATGAGCAGTTCTTC. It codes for CASNSGSENEQFF.

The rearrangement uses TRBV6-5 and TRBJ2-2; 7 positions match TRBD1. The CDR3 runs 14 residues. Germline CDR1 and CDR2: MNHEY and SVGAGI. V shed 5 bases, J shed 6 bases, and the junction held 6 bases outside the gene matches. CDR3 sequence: CASSRTGVPGELFF. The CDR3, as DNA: TGTGCCAGCAGTAGAACAGGGGTCCCCGGGGAGCTGTTTTTT.

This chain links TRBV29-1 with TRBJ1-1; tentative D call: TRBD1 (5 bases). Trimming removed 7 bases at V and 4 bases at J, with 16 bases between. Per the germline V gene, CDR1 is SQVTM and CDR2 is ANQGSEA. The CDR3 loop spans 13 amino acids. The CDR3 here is CSDSQGVGTEAFF. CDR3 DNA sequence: TGCAGCGACAGTCAGGGTGTCGGCACTGAAGCTTTCTTT.

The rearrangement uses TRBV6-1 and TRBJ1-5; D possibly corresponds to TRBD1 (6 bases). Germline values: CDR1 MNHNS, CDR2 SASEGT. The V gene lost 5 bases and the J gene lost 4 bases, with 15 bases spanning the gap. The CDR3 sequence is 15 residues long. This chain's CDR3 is CASSPDDRSNQPQHF. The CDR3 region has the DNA TGTGCCAGCAGTCCAGACGACAGGTCAAATCAGCCCCAGCATTTT.

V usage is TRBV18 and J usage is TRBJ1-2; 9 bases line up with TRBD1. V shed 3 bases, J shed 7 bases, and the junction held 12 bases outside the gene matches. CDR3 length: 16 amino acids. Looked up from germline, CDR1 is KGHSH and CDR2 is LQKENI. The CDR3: CASSPGQGVYSVGYTF. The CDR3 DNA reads TGTGCCAGCTCACCGGGACAGGGTGTGTATTCGGTTGGCTACACCTTC.

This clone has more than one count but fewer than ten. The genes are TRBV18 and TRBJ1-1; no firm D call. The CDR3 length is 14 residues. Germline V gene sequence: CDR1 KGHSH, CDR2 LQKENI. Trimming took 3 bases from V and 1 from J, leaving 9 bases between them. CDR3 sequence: CASSPGAGNTEAFF. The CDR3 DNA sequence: TGTGCCAGCTCACCGGGCGCAGGGAACACTGAAGCTTTCTTT.

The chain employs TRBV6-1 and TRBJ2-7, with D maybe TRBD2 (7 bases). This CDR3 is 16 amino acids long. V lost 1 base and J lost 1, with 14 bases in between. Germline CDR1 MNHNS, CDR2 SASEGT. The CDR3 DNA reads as TGTGCCAGCAGTGAAGAACTCGGGGGGACATCCTACGAGCAGTACTTC. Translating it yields CASSEELGGTSYEQYF.

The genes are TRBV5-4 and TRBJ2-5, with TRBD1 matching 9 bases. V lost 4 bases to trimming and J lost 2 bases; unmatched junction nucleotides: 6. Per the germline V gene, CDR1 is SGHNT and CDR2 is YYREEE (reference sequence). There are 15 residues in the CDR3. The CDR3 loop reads CASSAPGTGQETQYF. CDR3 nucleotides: TGTGCCAGCAGCGCCCCGGGGACAGGGCAAGAGACCCAGTACTTC.

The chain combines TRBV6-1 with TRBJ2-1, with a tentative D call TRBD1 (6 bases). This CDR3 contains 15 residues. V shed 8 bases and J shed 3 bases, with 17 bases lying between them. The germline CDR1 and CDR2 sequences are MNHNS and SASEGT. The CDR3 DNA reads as TGTGCCAGCCAGACAGGTGATTTTTTCTACAATGAGCAGTTCTTC. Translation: CASQTGDFFYNEQFF.

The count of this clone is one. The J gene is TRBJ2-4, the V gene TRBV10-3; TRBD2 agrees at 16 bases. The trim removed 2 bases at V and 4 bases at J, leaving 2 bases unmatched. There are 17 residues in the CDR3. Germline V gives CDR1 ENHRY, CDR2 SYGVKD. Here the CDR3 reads CAISEGGLAGGKNIQYF. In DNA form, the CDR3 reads TGTGCCATCAGTGAGGGGGGACTAGCGGGAGGGAAAAACATTCAGTACTTC.

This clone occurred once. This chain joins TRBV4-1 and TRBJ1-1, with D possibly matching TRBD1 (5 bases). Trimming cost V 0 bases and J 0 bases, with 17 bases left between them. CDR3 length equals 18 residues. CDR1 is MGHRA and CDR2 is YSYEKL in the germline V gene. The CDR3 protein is CASSQDRAINQMNTEAFF. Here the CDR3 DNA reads TGCGCCAGCAGCCAAGACAGGGCAATCAACCAAATGAACACTGAAGCTTTCTTT.